The 9 T cell receptor beta chains in this list originate from one sample, sequenced in a study. TCRdb re-called the RT-PCR reads with MiXCR, one entry per CDR3 protein. The sample carries about 700,000 distinct CDR3 sequences, 14% recorded once. The specimen was memory CD4+ T cells from blood. Receptors originate from a female donor in good health, serving as a healthy control.

In this sample, this clonotype turned up a few times. The V and J genes are TRBV5-6 and TRBJ2-3; D possibly corresponds to TRBD1 (6 bases). The CDR3 runs to 14 residues. CDR1 and CDR2 (germline): SGHDT, YYEEEE. Trimming pared 3 bases from V and 6 bases from J, leaving 14 bases between. In DNA, the CDR3 is TGTGCCAGCAGCTCCCCGACAGGCCCGGATACGCAGTATTTT. Translating it yields CASSSPTGPDTQYF.

The chain has TRBV20-1 and TRBJ2-3, with 7 nucleotides matching TRBD2. Germline assignment: CDR1 DFQATT and CDR2 SNEGSKA (reference sequence). V shed 5 bases, J shed 2 bases, and the junction held 10 bases outside the gene matches. CDR3 length: 15 residues. CDR3 DNA: TGCAGTGCTCGTTTAGCGGGCCGTGACACAGATACGCAGTATTTT. Protein sequence: CSARLAGRDTDTQYF.

In this sample, this clonotype turned up many times. The V gene is TRBV12-3 or TRBV12-4, the J gene TRBJ2-3; TRBD2 might be the D (7 bases). The CDR3 extends over 14 amino acids. V was pared by 5 bases and J by 6 bases, with 15 bases between. CDR3 amino acids: CASSIGGLADTQYF. In nucleotides, the CDR3 is TGTGCCAGCAGTATCGGGGGGCTCGCGGATACGCAGTATTTT.

This clonotype occurred a few times. This chain joins TRBV7-2 and TRBJ2-7; a possible D gene is TRBD1 (6 bases). Germline assignment: CDR1 SGHTA and CDR2 FQGNSA. V was trimmed by 5 bases and J by 4 bases, leaving 12 bases between them. CDR3 length: 13 residues. The CDR3 DNA sequence: TGTGCCAGCAGCCCCTATGGACAGTACGAGCAGTACTTC. As protein: CASSPYGQYEQYF.

There are a few counts of this clonotype. This chain uses TRBV20-1 with TRBJ2-1; TRBD2 agrees at 12 bases. Germline V gene sequence: CDR1 DFQATT, CDR2 SNEGSKA (reference sequence). The CDR3 extends over 14 amino acids. V dropped 5 bases and J dropped 8; count of bases not matched to a gene: 7. The chain's CDR3 is CSALRLAGDYEQFF. The DNA of the CDR3 is TGCAGTGCTTTGAGACTAGCGGGAGACTATGAGCAGTTCTTC.

This clonotype has only a few counts. This chain joins TRBV30 and TRBJ1-1; D ambiguous. The V and J ends lost 0 bases and 10 bases respectively, with 12 bases between them. The CDR3 runs 12 residues. The germline V gene encodes CDR1 GTSNPN and CDR2 SVGIG (reference sequence). The CDR3 protein is CAWSVGGVRAFF. The CDR3 nucleotides read TGTGCCTGGAGTGTTGGTGGCGTGCGAGCTTTCTTT.

This clonotype occurred many times. This chain connects TRBV29-1 to TRBJ1-2, with TRBD1 matching 8 bases. V shed 8 bases and J 7 bases; nucleotides not matched to a gene: 12. Germline-derived CDR1 and CDR2 are SQVTM and ANQGSEA. CDR3 length: 13 amino acids. CDR3 residues: CSQYRQGARGYTF. In nucleotides, the CDR3 is TGCAGCCAATATCGGCAGGGGGCGCGTGGCTACACCTTC.

This clonotype occurred many times. The rearrangement uses TRBV10-3 and TRBJ1-3, with TRBD1 matching 7 bases. The V and J ends lost 11 bases and 2 bases, in that order; junction bases with no gene match: 9. The CDR3 runs to 14 residues. CDR1 is ENHRY, CDR2 SYGVKD, per germline. The CDR3 sequence is CAVNRGITGNTIYF. CDR3 coding DNA: TGTGCCGTAAACAGGGGAATAACTGGAAACACCATATATTTT.

A few counts support this clonotype. This chain uses TRBV14 with TRBJ2-1, with 12 bases lining up with TRBD1. V shed 2 bases and J 5 bases; nucleotides not matched to a gene: 4. This CDR3 is built from 16 residues. Per germline, CDR1 SGHDN and CDR2 FVKESK. CDR3 amino acids: CASSQWGTGGHNEQFF. CDR3 DNA sequence: TGTGCCAGCAGCCAATGGGGGACAGGGGGCCACAATGAGCAGTTCTTC. The full variable domain, in which reference TRBV14 and TRBJ2-1 provide the parts outside the CDR3, is EAGVTQFPSHSVIEKGQTVTLRCDPISGHDNLYWYRRVMGKEIKFLLHFVKESKQDESGMPNNRFLAERTGGTYSTLKVQPAELEDSGVYFCASSQWGTGGHNEQFFGPGTRLTVL.